Sequencing of this T cell receptor beta chain was carried out in a study of cytomegalovirus exposure and HLA in healthy donors. General study results and limits: Exclusion applied to some V segments, including TRBV6-2 and TRBV6-3, as they were indistinguishable. Through in vitro validation, three CMV-associated chains were shown to be specific for CMV antigens.

Turning to this clone: What it binds is unknown.

Primers: 60 Vbeta forward and 13 Jbeta reverse. TCRdb's table, derived via immunoSEQ multiplex PCR, lists solely in-frame clones and lacks some. Found here are 100,000 to 150,000 clones, around 66% of them singletons; the top ten hold under 9.5%. Germline loops: CDR1 SGHTA, CDR2 FQGNSA. V lost 3 bases to trimming and J lost 10 bases, with 19 bases between them. The CDR3 spans 15 residues. Sequencing used PBMCs. The chain links TRBV7-2 to TRBJ1-5; D perhaps matches TRBD1 (6 bases). This receptor was obtained from a woman aged 40 to 50 in good health and CMV-seropositive. In DNA, the CDR3 is TGTGCCAGCAGCTTCGAGCCTTCAGGGGTAGGCCCCCAGCATTTT. It yields the protein CASSFEPSGVGPQHF.